The rows below give T cell receptor beta chains drawn from one sample of a study of blood T cell repertoires in COVID-19. Profiling relied on immunoSEQ multiplex PCR, and the TCRdb table lists in-frame clones only, not all of them. The sample shows a few hundred thousand clones, roughly nine tenths of them seen only once. Sequenced input: peripheral blood. The receptor set was obtained from a woman aged 50 to 60 with acute or convalescent COVID-19. Both conserved end residues are part of each CDR3. A D gene is named only where the DNA matches it firmly. Expanded clones get a size class; other rows say once, few or many, or leave the size out.

length: 14; J: TRBJ2-7; size: NA; V: TRBV19; D: NA; CDR3: CASSLGPGSYEQYF; DNA: TGTGCCAGTAGTTTGGGCCCTGGGTCCTACGAGCAGTACTTC
length: 12; J: TRBJ1-5; size: NA; V: TRBV19; D: NA; CDR3: CASTPGGEPQHF; DNA: TGTGCCAGTACCCCGGGAGGCGAGCCCCAGCATTTT
length: 15; J: TRBJ1-4; size: NA; V: TRBV7-9; D: NA; CDR3: CASSRWAGADEKLFF; DNA: TGTGCCAGCAGCAGATGGGCAGGGGCTGATGAAAAACTGTTTTTT
length: 15; J: TRBJ2-1; size: few; V: TRBV6-5; D: NA; CDR3: CASSYLGGAYNEQFF; DNA: TGTGCCAGCAGTTATTTGGGAGGCGCCTACAATGAGCAGTTCTTC
length: 16; J: TRBJ2-1; size: NA; V: TRBV7-9; D: NA; CDR3: CASSHSGKSSYNEQFF; DNA: TGTGCCAGCAGCCATTCAGGGAAGAGCTCCTACAATGAGCAGTTCTTC
length: 17; J: TRBJ2-7; size: few; V: TRBV11-3; D: TRBD1; CDR3: CASSLVWDSHSRYEQYF; DNA: TGTGCCAGCAGCTTAGTCTGGGACAGCCACTCGCGCTACGAGCAGTACTTC
length: 17; J: TRBJ2-1; size: NA; V: TRBV3-1/TRBV3-2; D: NA; CDR3: CASSPGLSDRSYNEQFF; DNA: TGTGCCAGCAGCCCAGGACTATCGGACCGCTCCTACAATGAGCAGTTCTTC
length: 13; J: TRBJ1-1; size: NA; V: TRBV6-4; D: NA; CDR3: CASSDRGPHEAFF; DNA: TGTGCCAGCAGTGACAGGGGTCCCCATGAAGCTTTCTTT
length: 13; J: TRBJ1-1; size: NA; V: TRBV11-2; D: NA; CDR3: CASSSSGGTEAFF; DNA: TGTGCCAGCAGCTCGAGCGGGGGCACTGAAGCTTTCTTT
length: 13; J: TRBJ1-1; size: NA; V: TRBV6-5; D: NA; CDR3: CASSISADEGAFF; DNA: TGTGCCAGCAGTATCTCAGCCGACGAGGGAGCTTTCTTT
length: 14; J: TRBJ1-5; size: NA; V: TRBV18; D: TRBD1; CDR3: CASSPGTGNQPQHF; DNA: TGTGCCAGCTCACCCGGGACAGGGAATCAGCCCCAGCATTTT
length: 15; J: TRBJ1-1; size: NA; V: TRBV6-4; D: TRBD1; CDR3: CASSSGTGGGTEAFF; DNA: TGTGCCAGCAGTTCCGGGACAGGGGGCGGCACTGAAGCTTTCTTT
length: 12; J: TRBJ2-7; size: once; V: TRBV11-2; D: NA; CDR3: CASSAGTYEQYF; DNA: TGTGCCAGCAGTGCCGGGACATACGAGCAGTACTTC
length: 15; J: TRBJ2-7; size: NA; V: TRBV11-2; D: TRBD1; CDR3: CASSLGWTGAYEQYF; DNA: TGTGCCAGCAGCTTAGGATGGACAGGGGCCTACGAGCAGTACTTC
length: 14; J: TRBJ2-5; size: NA; V: TRBV24-1; D: NA; CDR3: CATSARDSQETQYF; DNA: TGTGCCACCAGTGCCCGGGACTCGCAAGAGACCCAGTACTTC
length: 14; J: TRBJ1-3; size: NA; V: TRBV18; D: NA; CDR3: CASSPPSVGDTIYF; DNA: TGTGCCAGCTCACCACCATCCGTTGGAGACACCATATATTTT
length: 15; J: TRBJ2-2; size: NA; V: TRBV19; D: NA; CDR3: CASRRGRANTGELFF; DNA: TGTGCCAGTAGGAGAGGCAGGGCGAACACCGGGGAGCTGTTTTTT
length: 14; J: TRBJ1-5; size: NA; V: TRBV5-1; D: NA; CDR3: CASSLSRGDQPQHF; DNA: TGCGCCAGCAGCCTGTCTCGCGGGGACCAGCCCCAGCATTTT
length: 15; J: TRBJ1-2; size: NA; V: TRBV29-1; D: NA; CDR3: CSVTTQGFGVYGYTF; DNA: TGCAGCGTTACGACACAGGGATTTGGTGTCTATGGCTACACCTTC
length: 16; J: TRBJ2-1; size: NA; V: TRBV9; D: NA; CDR3: CASSVGIGGPLSEQFF; DNA: TGTGCCAGCAGCGTAGGGATAGGGGGACCGTTATCTGAGCAGTTCTTC
length: 14; J: TRBJ2-3; size: NA; V: TRBV10-2; D: TRBD2; CDR3: CASSGLAGADTQYF; DNA: TGCGCCAGCAGTGGGCTAGCGGGAGCCGATACGCAGTATTTT
length: 15; J: TRBJ2-2; size: NA; V: TRBV4-3; D: TRBD2; CDR3: CASRWASGNTGELFF; DNA: TGCGCCAGCCGATGGGCTAGCGGAAACACCGGGGAGCTGTTTTTT
length: 14; J: TRBJ2-7; size: NA; V: TRBV19; D: TRBD1; CDR3: CASRASTGAYEQYF; DNA: TGTGCCAGTAGGGCCTCGACAGGGGCCTACGAGCAGTACTTC
length: 12; J: TRBJ2-5; size: NA; V: TRBV30; D: NA; CDR3: CAWSPGAGTQYF; DNA: TGTGCCTGGAGTCCAGGTGCCGGGACCCAGTACTTC
length: 14; J: TRBJ1-1; size: once; V: TRBV11-3; D: NA; CDR3: CASSSTRVGTEAFF; DNA: TGTGCCAGCAGCTCGACTAGGGTAGGCACTGAAGCTTTCTTT
length: 16; J: TRBJ2-3; size: once; V: TRBV24-1; D: NA; CDR3: CATSDPLAGSTDTQYF; DNA: TGTGCCACCAGTGATCCCCTGGCAGGAAGCACAGATACGCAGTATTTT
length: 13; J: TRBJ2-6; size: NA; V: TRBV12-3/TRBV12-4; D: NA; CDR3: CASSKTGANVLTF; DNA: TGTGCCAGCAGCAAAACTGGGGCCAACGTCCTGACTTTC
length: 14; J: TRBJ2-7; size: NA; V: TRBV4-1; D: TRBD1; CDR3: CASSQRQGGYEQYF; DNA: TGCGCCAGCAGCCAAAGACAGGGGGGCTACGAGCAGTACTTC
length: 16; J: TRBJ2-3; size: NA; V: TRBV5-4; D: TRBD1; CDR3: CASSSRTGGPVDTQYF; DNA: TGTGCCAGCAGCTCCCGGACAGGGGGCCCAGTAGATACGCAGTATTTT
length: 13; J: TRBJ2-6; size: NA; V: TRBV5-4; D: NA; CDR3: CASRYSGANVLTF; DNA: TGTGCCAGCAGGTACTCTGGGGCCAACGTCCTGACTTTC
length: 12; J: TRBJ2-7; size: NA; V: TRBV27; D: NA; CDR3: CASRREVYEQYF; DNA: TGTGCCAGCAGGAGAGAGGTCTACGAGCAGTACTTC
length: 12; J: TRBJ2-2; size: NA; V: TRBV28; D: NA; CDR3: CASSLLTGELFF; DNA: TGTGCCAGCAGTTTATTAACCGGGGAGCTGTTTTTT
length: 16; J: TRBJ1-4; size: NA; V: TRBV7-9; D: NA; CDR3: CASSSRDTSTNEKLFF; DNA: TGTGCCAGCAGCTCCCGGGACACATCAACTAATGAAAAACTGTTTTTT
length: 12; J: TRBJ2-2; size: few; V: TRBV29-1; D: NA; CDR3: CSVGRETGELFF; DNA: TGCAGCGTTGGAAGGGAGACCGGGGAGCTGTTTTTT
length: 12; J: TRBJ2-3; size: NA; V: TRBV5-4; D: NA; CDR3: CASSLNAATQYF; DNA: TGTGCCAGCAGCTTGAACGCAGCGACGCAGTATTTT
length: 16; J: TRBJ1-1; size: NA; V: TRBV7-9; D: NA; CDR3: CASSPIGATGNTEAFF; DNA: TGTGCCAGCAGCCCAATAGGGGCTACTGGTAACACTGAAGCTTTCTTT
length: 14; J: TRBJ2-3; size: NA; V: TRBV5-1; D: NA; CDR3: CASFSRVNTDTQYF; DNA: TGCGCCAGCTTTTCGCGGGTTAACACAGATACGCAGTATTTT
length: 14; J: TRBJ2-5; size: NA; V: TRBV7-2; D: TRBD1; CDR3: CASSPYRGRETQYF; DNA: TGTGCCAGCAGCCCATACAGGGGGCGAGAGACCCAGTACTTC
length: 15; J: TRBJ1-5; size: NA; V: TRBV14; D: TRBD1; CDR3: CASSQVQGAIQPQHF; DNA: TGTGCCAGCAGCCAAGTACAGGGGGCTATTCAGCCCCAGCATTTT
length: 15; J: TRBJ1-2; size: NA; V: TRBV4-2; D: NA; CDR3: CASSQAWGGTDGYTF; DNA: TGTGCCAGCAGCCAGGCATGGGGGGGGACGGATGGCTACACCTTC
length: 14; J: TRBJ1-1; size: NA; V: TRBV6-4; D: TRBD1; CDR3: CASSPGTGPTEAFF; DNA: TGTGCCAGCAGTCCCGGGACAGGGCCCACTGAAGCTTTCTTT
length: 15; J: TRBJ2-3; size: NA; V: TRBV7-8; D: TRBD2; CDR3: CASTPTRGGTDTQYF; DNA: TGTGCCAGCACACCGACACGGGGGGGAACAGATACGCAGTATTTT
length: 13; J: TRBJ2-7; size: NA; V: TRBV10-3; D: NA; CDR3: CAISGAEVYEQYF; DNA: TGTGCCATCAGTGGGGCGGAGGTCTACGAGCAGTACTTC
length: 13; J: TRBJ1-2; size: NA; V: TRBV18; D: NA; CDR3: CASSPLRFSGYTF; DNA: TGTGCCAGCTCGCCTCTCCGGTTTTCTGGCTACACCTTC
length: 14; J: TRBJ2-3; size: NA; V: TRBV10-3; D: TRBD1; CDR3: CAISDRQGTDTQYF; DNA: TGTGCCATCAGTGATCGACAGGGGACAGATACGCAGTATTTT
length: 17; J: TRBJ2-1; size: NA; V: TRBV5-4; D: NA; CDR3: CASSLQGGASFYNEQFF; DNA: TGTGCCAGCAGCTTGCAAGGCGGGGCTAGCTTCTACAATGAGCAGTTCTTC
length: 13; J: TRBJ1-1; size: once; V: TRBV7-7; D: NA; CDR3: CASSEGVNTEAFF; DNA: TGTGCCAGCAGCGAGGGTGTGAACACTGAAGCTTTCTTT
length: 13; J: TRBJ2-4; size: NA; V: TRBV6-6; D: NA; CDR3: CASSPTGLGIQYF; DNA: TGTGCCAGCAGTCCCACAGGGTTAGGCATTCAGTACTTC
length: 11; J: TRBJ2-7; size: NA; V: TRBV30; D: NA; CDR3: CAWSVRSEQYF; DNA: TGTGCCTGGAGTGTACGGAGCGAGCAGTACTTC
length: 17; J: TRBJ2-3; size: NA; V: TRBV11-2; D: TRBD2; CDR3: CASSRGLAGVFTDTQYF; DNA: TGTGCCAGCAGCCGGGGACTAGCGGGGGTTTTCACAGATACGCAGTATTTT
length: 15; J: TRBJ1-2; size: NA; V: TRBV13; D: TRBD1; CDR3: CASSLERQGNYGYTF; DNA: TGTGCCAGCAGCTTAGAGAGACAGGGTAACTATGGCTACACCTTC
length: 11; J: TRBJ2-1; size: NA; V: TRBV30; D: NA; CDR3: CAWNRANGEFF; DNA: TGTGCCTGGAACAGGGCCAACGGTGAGTTCTTC
length: 13; J: TRBJ1-2; size: few; V: TRBV3-1/TRBV3-2; D: NA; CDR3: CASSQGAAYGYTF; DNA: TGTGCCAGCAGCCAAGGGGCAGCATATGGCTACACCTTC
length: 15; J: TRBJ1-1; size: NA; V: TRBV19; D: NA; CDR3: CASSTSGAVNTEAFF; DNA: TGTGCCAGTAGTACCTCAGGGGCAGTGAACACTGAAGCTTTCTTT
length: 14; J: TRBJ2-3; size: NA; V: TRBV5-4; D: NA; CDR3: CASSLKGLTDTQYF; DNA: TGTGCCAGCAGCTTGAAGGGGCTCACAGATACGCAGTATTTT
length: 13; J: TRBJ1-2; size: NA; V: TRBV9; D: NA; CDR3: CASSVGTNHGYTF; DNA: TGTGCCAGCAGCGTAGGCACAAACCATGGCTACACCTTC
length: 13; J: TRBJ2-7; size: NA; V: TRBV6-1; D: TRBD2; CDR3: CASSERDYREQYF; DNA: TGTGCCAGCAGTGAAAGGGACTACCGCGAGCAGTACTTC